The 24 T cell receptor beta chains listed next were all sequenced from one sample in a study of blood T cell repertoires in COVID-19. TCRdb's table, derived via immunoSEQ multiplex PCR, lists solely in-frame clones and lacks some. The table shows approximately 86,000 clones, with more than 80% occurring only once. The sample taken for sequencing was peripheral blood. Source of these receptors: a woman in her 70s with acute or convalescent COVID-19.

V is TRBV19 and J is TRBJ1-1, with 7 bases fitting TRBD1. The junction had 10 bases not matched to a gene; V was cut back by 5 bases and J by 4 bases. This CDR3 is built from 15 residues. The germline gives CDR1 LNHDA, CDR2 SQIVND (reference sequence). The CDR3 protein is CASSPHRGTGTEAFF. CDR3 bases: TGTGCCAGTAGTCCACACAGGGGAACGGGCACTGAAGCTTTCTTT.

The chain is built from TRBV12-3 or TRBV12-4 and TRBJ1-5; D not resolved. The CDR3 length is 13 residues. V shed 6 bases and J shed 5 bases, with 11 bases lying between them. DNA for the CDR3: TGTGCCAGCAGCCCCTCTAGATATCAGCCCCAGCATTTT. It yields the protein CASSPSRYQPQHF.

J is TRBJ1-6 and V is TRBV28, with D unclear. The CDR3 covers 14 residues. CDR1 and CDR2 (germline): MDHEN, SYDVKM. The germline V and J ends were trimmed by 3 bases and 5 bases, with 8 bases remaining between them. The CDR3 bases are TGTGCCAGCAGTTTCCACCAGAATAATTCACCCCTCCACTTT. Amino acids: CASSFHQNNSPLHF.

The gene calls are TRBV10-3 and TRBJ1-2; 7 bases agree with TRBD1. J gave up 4 bases and V 6 bases, and 2 bases lay outside the gene matches. This CDR3 is 12 amino acids long. Per germline, CDR1 ENHRY and CDR2 SYGVKD. This CDR3 is CAISRDSYGYTF. As DNA, the CDR3 is TGTGCCATCAGCAGGGACAGCTATGGCTACACCTTC.

The chain is built from TRBV4-2 and TRBJ2-5; TRBD2 matches 7 bases. V trimming: 1 base; J trimming: 5 bases; junction bases outside the gene matches: 10. The CDR3 consists of 16 residues. Germline CDR1 reads LGHNA; CDR2 reads YNFKEQ. The CDR3 bases are TGTGCCAGCAGCCAAGTTGAGGGCCGGGGGGAGGAGACCCAGTACTTC. It codes for CASSQVEGRGEETQYF.

This chain uses TRBV6-6 with TRBJ1-2; the match to TRBD1 covers 9 bases. The germline gives CDR1 MNHNY, CDR2 SVGAGI (reference sequence). The CDR3 is made up of 14 amino acids. With V trimmed by 9 bases and J by 6 bases, 11 bases remained unmatched. As DNA, the CDR3 is TGTGCCAGTAGATTAACAGGGGGCGCGGATGGCTACACCTTC. Translating it yields CASRLTGGADGYTF.

The chain has TRBV5-8 and TRBJ2-7; 13 nucleotides agree with TRBD2. After removal of 1 base from V and 4 bases from J, the junction contained 8 bases not matched to a gene. The germline V gene encodes CDR1 SGHTS and CDR2 YDEGEE. The length of the CDR3 is 17 residues. The CDR3 bases are TGTGCCAGCAGCTTGATCACTAGCGGGAGGGCCCAATACGAGCAGTACTTC. Residues: CASSLITSGRAQYEQYF.

The chain couples TRBV11-3 to TRBJ2-7; 9 nucleotides match TRBD1. The CDR3 sequence is 14 residues long. CDR1 is SGHNT, CDR2 YENEEA, per germline. V shed 5 bases, J shed 7 bases, and the junction held 9 bases outside the gene matches. The CDR3 bases are TGTGCCAGCAGCCTACAGGGGGCTACGTCAGAGCAGTACTTC. Translated, it gives CASSLQGATSEQYF.

J is TRBJ1-6 and V is TRBV30; D is unresolved. Looked up from germline, CDR1 is GTSNPN and CDR2 is SVGIG (reference sequence). The CDR3 is made up of 14 amino acids. Deletions cut 3 bases from V and 7 bases from J, with 13 bases between. The CDR3 DNA follows: TGTGCCTGGAGATTCATGGGCCGAAATTCACCCCTCCACTTT. Its translation: CAWRFMGRNSPLHF.

This clone has a handful of counts. The chain recombines TRBV2 with TRBJ2-5; D is unclear. Trimming took 2 bases from V and 1 from J, leaving 8 bases between them. Germline lookup yields CDR1 SNHLY and CDR2 FYNNEI. This CDR3 has 14 amino acids. DNA of the CDR3: TGTGCCAGCAGTGAATTCCTGTTCCAAGAGACCCAGTACTTC. This translates into CASSEFLFQETQYF. Full variable domain (outside the CDR3, taken from reference TRBV2 and TRBJ2-5): EPEVTQTPSHQVTQMGQEVILRCVPISNHLYFYWYRQILGQKVEFLVSFYNNEISEKSEIFDDQFSVERPDGSNFTLKIRSTKLEDSAMYFCASSEFLFQETQYFGPGTRLLVL.

The chain recombines TRBV7-9 with TRBJ1-1; D is unclear. V was clipped by 2 bases and J by 7 bases, with 8 bases between them. Germline V gene lookup returns CDR1 SEHNR and CDR2 FQNEAQ (reference sequence). The CDR3 length is 12 residues. CDR3 sequence: CASSLREREAFF. The CDR3 DNA reads as TGTGCCAGCAGCTTACGTGAGCGTGAAGCTTTCTTT.

This clone is a singleton in its sample. The chain carries TRBV5-1 and TRBJ2-1; D remains ambiguous. Trimming shortened V by 4 bases and J by 6 bases, and 8 bases separated the two germline ends. Per the germline V gene, CDR1 is SGHRS and CDR2 is YFSETQ. The CDR3 spans 12 residues. The CDR3 loop is CASSADFNEQFF. The CDR3 DNA is TGCGCCAGCAGCGCCGACTTCAATGAGCAGTTCTTC.

The J gene is TRBJ2-1, the V gene TRBV28; 7 nucleotides match TRBD2. Germline trimming cut 4 bases from V and 3 bases from J; bases unmatched to any gene: 12. CDR3 size: 17 residues. The V gene's germline CDR1 is MDHEN and CDR2 SYDVKM. CDR3 region: CASSSLWAAGLYNEQFF. Here the CDR3 DNA reads TGTGCCAGCAGTTCCCTCTGGGCAGCGGGACTCTACAATGAGCAGTTCTTC.

The V and J genes are TRBV3-1 (or the pseudogene TRBV3-2) and TRBJ2-1; 8 bases match TRBD1. V trimming: 4 bases; J trimming: 6 bases; junction bases outside the gene matches: 2. The length of the CDR3 is 13 residues. Germline-derived CDR1 and CDR2 are LGHDT and YNNKEL (reference sequence). The CDR3 sequence is CASSPDRVNEQFF. The CDR3 DNA reads as TGTGCCAGCAGCCCGGACAGGGTCAATGAGCAGTTCTTC.

The chain recombines TRBV7-2 with TRBJ2-1; TRBD2 aligns across 7 bases. J gave up 2 bases and V 2 bases, and 3 bases lay outside the gene matches. Per germline, CDR1 SGHTA and CDR2 FQGNSA. The CDR3 totals 15 residues. DNA of the CDR3: TGTGCCAGCAGCTTAACAGCGGGGACCTACAATGAGCAGTTCTTC. Protein: CASSLTAGTYNEQFF.

The CDR3 reads CASSRTSGKILQFF. The CDR3 DNA reads TGTGCCAGCAGCAGGACTAGCGGGAAGATCCTGCAGTTCTTC. J is TRBJ2-1 and V is TRBV27; TRBD2 matches at 12 bases. CDR3 length: 14 residues. The germline V gene encodes CDR1 MNHEY and CDR2 SMNVEV (reference sequence). The trim removed 6 bases at V and 12 bases at J, leaving 9 bases unmatched.

The chain employs TRBV6-6 and TRBJ1-3; D not certain. V shed 0 bases and J shed 0 bases, with 9 bases lying between them. Germline CDR1 and CDR2: MNHNY and SVGAGI (reference sequence). This CDR3 is 16 amino acids long. Here the CDR3 reads CASSYSHTNSGNTIYF. The CDR3 DNA follows: TGTGCCAGCAGTTACTCGCACACCAACTCTGGAAACACCATATATTTT.

This sequence joins TRBV6-6 and TRBJ1-5, with D possibly matching TRBD1 (5 bases). This CDR3 is built from 16 residues. CDR1 and CDR2 (germline): MNHNY, SVGAGI (reference sequence). V gave up 8 bases and J gave up 2 bases, with 19 bases separating them. The CDR3 loop is CASHSPSAGRNQPQHF. CDR3 nucleotide sequence: TGTGCCAGCCATTCGCCTTCGGCAGGGCGCAATCAGCCCCAGCATTTT.

This clone was counted between two and nine times. This rearrangement joins TRBV27 to TRBJ1-2; D may be TRBD1 (6 bases). Germline values: CDR1 MNHEY, CDR2 SMNVEV (reference sequence). V was pared by 0 bases and J by 4 bases, with 15 bases between. The CDR3 has 16 residues. CDR3 DNA sequence: TGTGCCAGCAGTTTATCGAGCGACAGGAGATTCTATGGCTACACCTTC. Translated, it gives CASSLSSDRRFYGYTF.

The chain carries TRBV28 and TRBJ1-2; TRBD1 agrees at 10 bases. V was clipped by 8 bases and J by 0 bases; unmatched bases: 6. The length of the CDR3 is 15 residues. CDR1 and CDR2 (germline): MDHEN, SYDVKM. CDR3 coding DNA: TGTGCCAGCCTAGGACAGGGGGAGACTAACTATGGCTACACCTTC. This codes for CASLGQGETNYGYTF.

The chain recombines TRBV5-1 with TRBJ2-1, with a tentative D call TRBD1 (6 bases). Germline V gives CDR1 SGHRS, CDR2 YFSETQ. This CDR3 comprises 16 residues. Deletions cut 5 bases from V and 8 bases from J, with 23 bases between. In DNA form, the CDR3 reads TGCGCCAGCAGGGCCGGGACATCCTCCTTCACCGATGAGCAGTTCTTC. Its protein product is CASRAGTSSFTDEQFF.

This chain connects TRBV27 to TRBJ2-3; the match to TRBD1 covers 8 bases. Germline V gene sequence: CDR1 MNHEY, CDR2 SMNVEV (reference sequence). Germline trimming cut 4 bases from V and 8 bases from J; bases unmatched to any gene: 11. There are 15 residues in the CDR3. The CDR3, as DNA: TGTGCCAGCAGTTCCGGGACAGGTACAAGTGGTACGCAGTATTTT. Its protein product is CASSSGTGTSGTQYF.

This clone was found a few times. As DNA, the CDR3 is TGTGCCAGCAGCTCCTCCGGGGGGGGGCCAGATACGCAGTATTTT. Translating gives CASSSSGGGPDTQYF. V is TRBV7-3 and J is TRBJ2-3, with TRBD2 identical over 8 bases. CDR1 is SGHTA, CDR2 FQGTGA, per germline. The CDR3 is made up of 15 amino acids. Unmatched junction bases numbered 7, after V lost 4 bases and J lost 4 bases.

The rearrangement links TRBV28 to TRBJ2-5; 12 bases fit TRBD1. Germline CDR1 is MDHEN and CDR2 is SYDVKM. Germline trimming cut 2 bases from V and 5 bases from J; bases unmatched to any gene: 3. The CDR3 is made up of 15 amino acids. The CDR3 sequence is CASSLGTGGEETQYF. The CDR3 DNA follows: TGTGCCAGCAGTTTAGGGACAGGGGGCGAGGAGACCCAGTACTTC.